This T cell receptor beta chain was sequenced for a study of T cells in Graves' hyperthyroidism and ophthalmopathy. Looking at the study overall: Peripheral blood specimens were obtained at initial diagnosis, prior to any treatment.

Regions amplified from RNA transcripts were the TCR beta CDR3 regions. Primed by the HTBI set, a first-round RT-PCR was run on the TCR CDR3. MiXCR was run by TCRdb on the multiplex PCR reads, yielding one entry per CDR3 protein. The data show 300,000 to 450,000 distinct CDR3 sequences, roughly 14% seen once. Patients with ophthalmopathy all had a Clinical Activity Score of at least 3, a NOSPECS grade of at least 4 and duration under 3 months. The authors obtained PBMCs from more than 9.5 ml of fresh peripheral blood. V was shortened by 6 bases and J by 2 bases, with 10 bases between the two germline ends. The CDR3 covers 14 residues. Germline CDR1 reads LNHNV; CDR2 reads YYDKDF (reference sequence). Ten or more counts support this clonotype. Its specificity is not known. Whole-study results and caveats: Blood also carried most thyroid clonotypes expanded above 0.001.

The chain carries TRBV15 and TRBJ2-2, with D unresolved. Sample: blood. The clonotype was recovered from a woman aged 30 to 39 with Graves' ophthalmopathy. CDR3 region: CATRPVVNTGELFF. The CDR3 region has the DNA TGTGCCACCAGGCCAGTAGTAAACACCGGGGAGCTGTTTTTT.